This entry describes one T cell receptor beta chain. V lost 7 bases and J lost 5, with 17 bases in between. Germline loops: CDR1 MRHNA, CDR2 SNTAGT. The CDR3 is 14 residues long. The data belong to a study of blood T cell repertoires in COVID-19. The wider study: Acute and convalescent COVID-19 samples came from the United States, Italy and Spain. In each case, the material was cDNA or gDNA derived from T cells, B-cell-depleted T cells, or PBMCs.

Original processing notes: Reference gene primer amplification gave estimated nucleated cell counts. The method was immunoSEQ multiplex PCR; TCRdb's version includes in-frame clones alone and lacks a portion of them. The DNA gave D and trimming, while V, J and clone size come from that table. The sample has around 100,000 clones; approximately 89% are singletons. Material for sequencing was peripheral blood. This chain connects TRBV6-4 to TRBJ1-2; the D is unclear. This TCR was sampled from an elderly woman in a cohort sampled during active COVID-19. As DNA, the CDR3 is TGTGCCAGCACCACCGGACCCGGGGAATATGGCTACACCTTC. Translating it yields CASTTGPGEYGYTF.